The sequence of this TCR beta chain was determined in a study of T cells in localized non-small cell lung cancer. The table came from immunoSEQ multiplex PCR; TCRdb's copy has only in-frame clones and leaves some out. The sample consists of approximately 26,000 clones, approximately 85% of them appearing once. The CDR3 is 15 amino acids. The ends were cut back, 1 base at V and 0 bases at J, with 10 bases in the middle. Looked up from germline, CDR1 is SGHNT and CDR2 is YYREEE (reference sequence). To note about this clone: Its antigen is still unknown.

Whole-study findings and limits: A raised T cell density in blood coincided with lengthier overall survival.

This sequence was found in a woman aged 40 to 75 with stage I lung adenocarcinoma. The specimen was peripheral blood, collected before any cancer treatment. The chain recombines TRBV5-4 with TRBJ1-1; TRBD1 is a possible D gene (5 bases). Here the CDR3 DNA reads TGTGCCAGCAGCTTGTCGGGACGGCTGAACACTGAAGCTTTCTTT. Amino acid sequence: CASSLSGRLNTEAFF.